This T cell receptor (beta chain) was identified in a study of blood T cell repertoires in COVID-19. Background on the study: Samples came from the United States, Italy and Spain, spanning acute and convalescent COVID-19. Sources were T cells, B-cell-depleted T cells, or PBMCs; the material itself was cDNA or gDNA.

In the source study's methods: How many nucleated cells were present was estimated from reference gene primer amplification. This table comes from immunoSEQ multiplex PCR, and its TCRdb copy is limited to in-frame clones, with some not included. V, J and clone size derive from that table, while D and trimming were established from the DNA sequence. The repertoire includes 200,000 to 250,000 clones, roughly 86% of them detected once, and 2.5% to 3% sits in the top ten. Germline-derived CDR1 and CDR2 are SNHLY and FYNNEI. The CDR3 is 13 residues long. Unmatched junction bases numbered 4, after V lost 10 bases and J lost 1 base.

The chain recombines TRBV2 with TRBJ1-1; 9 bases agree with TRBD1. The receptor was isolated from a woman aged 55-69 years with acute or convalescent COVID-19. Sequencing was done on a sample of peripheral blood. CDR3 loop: CAILTGGNTEAFF. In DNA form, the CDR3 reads TGTGCCATCTTGACAGGGGGGAACACTGAAGCTTTCTTT. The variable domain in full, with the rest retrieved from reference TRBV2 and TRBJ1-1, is EPEVTQTPSHQVTQMGQEVILRCVPISNHLYFYWYRQILGQKVEFLVSFYNNEISEKSEIFDDQFSVERPDGSNFTLKIRSTKLEDSAMYFCAILTGGNTEAFFGQGTRLTVV.